This T cell receptor (beta chain) was captured in a study of T cell responses to AZD1222 COVID-19 vaccine (dated by TCRdb to about 2021). Background for the entire study: AZD1222 recipients given second doses at about 4 weeks or at about 12 weeks were pooled, since spike-specific TCR depth and breadth were not found to differ between the two schedules. Trial participants were enrolled by age into 18-55, 56-69 and 70-plus year subgroups, with around 150, 28 and 57 TCR-sequenced participants respectively. A total of 233 trial participants underwent TCR sequencing, of whom roughly 210 had received two doses of AZD1222 and 26 had received two doses of the MenACWY control vaccine.

Regarding this clone: There is no known antigen for this receptor. Base quality data are lacking; no much larger clone is found one base away.

The CDR3 regions of human TCRbeta chains were analyzed by immunosequencing. Concerning the study's data processing: TCRs in the repertoires were compared against a reference library of SARS-CoV-2-specific TCRs that had been generated with the MIRA antigen-specificity platform. Breadth meant the fraction of unique TCRs that were SARS-CoV-2-associated, whereas depth meant the fraction of total T cells that were SARS-CoV-2-associated. Using the MIRA data, each spike-specific TCR was mapped to the spike region that the TCR reacts to and placed in a CD4 or CD8 class. Log10-transformed breadth and depth values were compared by one-way ANOVA with Sidak's multiple comparisons tests. The table was pulled from immuneACCESS by TCRdb, which kept in-frame rearrangements only. Such tables lose some clones; where checked, under half of the loss comes from unresolved V genes, and the rest has no known cause. V, J and clone size reflect that table, while D and trimming were determined from the DNA. The sample yields 240,000 or so clones; approximately 93% were counted once. The top ten clonotypes cover around 0.57% of the sample.

Trimming removed 4 bases from V and 2 bases from J, leaving 16 bases between the germline ends. Its CDR3 holds 15 amino acids, cysteine through phenylalanine. The kept DNA is CDR3 alone, 45 bases in frame from the first base. As encoded in the germline V gene (reference sequence), CDR1 is SGHKS while CDR2 is YYEKEE. The time point label on this specimen signifies: baseline before first vaccination. Samples from vaccinated people were obtained from the UK trials COV001 and COV002, which included a single-blind randomized controlled phase 2/3 trial of AZD1222 (ChAdOx1 nCoV-19) in healthy adults. For TCRbeta chain sequencing, PBMC samples from trial participants were taken at day 0 and at day 28 after the second dose. Broader findings and caveats from the paper: Participants were mostly white British, with more females than males. The authors suggested clonal diversity may have been underestimated. A significant rise in spike-specific TCR breadth and depth was observed after two AZD1222 doses relative to day 0 and relative to MenACWY recipients. In the small 56-69-year group, the increase in depth fell short of significance, most likely because of low power. The vaccine-associated CD4 TCRs covered the entire spike protein, and the dominant responses fell in regions 160-218 and 743-854. Only six AZD1222 recipients were SARS-CoV-2 seropositive at baseline, limiting conclusions about previously exposed vaccinees. Because no day 14 peak-response samples were available, repertoires were characterized only after the peak T cell response. Reportedly, close to half of the unique spike-specific TCRs recognized epitopes lying outside the regions that are mutated in the B.1.351 and B.1.1.7 variants.

The rearranged segments are TRBV5-5 and TRBJ2-7, with a tentative D call of TRBD1 or TRBD2, each matching 5 bases. The sequencing used peripheral blood, collected on day 0 of AZD1222 vaccination. The receptor was derived from an adult in good health. The nucleotides are TGTGCCAGCAGCAAGAGCCCACCGGGACCCTACGAGCAGTACTTC. Its coded protein is CASSKSPPGPYEQYF. Reference TRBV5-5 and TRBJ2-7 proteins supply the regions before and after the CDR3; the full variable domain is: DAGVTQSPTHLIKTRGQQVTLRCSPISGHKSVSWYQQVLGQGPQFIFQYYEKEERGRGNFPDRFSARQFPNYSSELNVNALLLGDSALYLCASSKSPPGPYEQYFGPGTRLTVT.